The 22 T cell receptor beta chains given below trace back to one sample, sequenced in a study of blood T cells in healthy people across ages. Primers used in a second PCR of about 6 to 11 cycles were a sample-barcoded 5' primer and a J-beta primer mix. TCRdb reprocessed the 5' RACE reads via MiXCR and lists one record per CDR3 protein. The table records 650,000 to 800,000 distinct CDR3 sequences, approximately 44% of them present only once. Sequencing was carried out using blood. Receptors originate from a man in his sixties in good health.

This chain joins TRBV30 and TRBJ1-1; 7 bases are shared with TRBD1. The CDR3 totals 13 residues. The V gene end was trimmed by 0 bases and the J gene end by 9 bases; junction bases not matched to a gene: 7. Per the germline V gene, CDR1 is GTSNPN and CDR2 is SVGIG (reference sequence). CDR3: CAWSVIKGAKAFF. CDR3 DNA sequence: TGTGCCTGGAGTGTAATAAAGGGGGCAAAAGCTTTCTTT.

This clonotype was seen ten or more times. This rearrangement joins TRBV10-3 to TRBJ2-7; 9 bases align to TRBD1. Germline CDR1 and CDR2: ENHRY and SYGVKD. CDR3 length equals 13 residues. J was trimmed by 0 bases and V by 6 bases; bases with no gene match: 0. In DNA, the CDR3 is TGTGCCATCAGGGACAGGGGCTCCTACGAGCAGTACTTC. This sequence encodes CAIRDRGSYEQYF.

In nucleotides, the CDR3 is TGCGCCAGCAGCCAAGGGGGGAATGGTGAAAAACTGTTTTTT. Its protein product is CASSQGGNGEKLFF. The V and J genes are TRBV4-3 and TRBJ1-4, with D possibly being TRBD1 (5 bases). V was cut by 1 base and J by 7 bases, with 10 bases left in between. CDR3 length equals 14 residues. The germline gives CDR1 LGHNA, CDR2 YSLEER.

The chain employs TRBV3-1 and TRBJ1-6; D not resolved. CDR3 size: 12 residues. Per the germline V gene, CDR1 is LGHDT and CDR2 is YNNKEL (reference sequence). The V end was cut by 6 bases, the J end by 13 bases, with 13 bases between. The CDR3 protein is CASSPGPEPLHF. In DNA form, the CDR3 reads TGTGCCAGCAGTCCAGGCCCAGAGCCCCTCCACTTT. Combining the CDR3 with reference TRBV3-1 and TRBJ1-6 gives the whole variable domain DTAVSQTPKYLVTQMGNDKSIKCEQNLGHDTMYWYKQDSKKFLKIMFSYNNKELIINETVPNRFSPKSPDKAHLNLHINSLELGDSAVYFCASSPGPEPLHFGNGTRLTVT.

This clonotype came up a few times. J is TRBJ2-7 and V is TRBV20-1; 8 bases agree with TRBD2. The trim removed 5 bases at V and 4 bases at J, leaving 7 bases unmatched. Looked up from germline, CDR1 is DFQATT and CDR2 is SNEGSKA (reference sequence). The CDR3 spans 13 residues. CDR3 DNA: TGCAGTGCTGTCTCGGGGGGGCCTTACGAGCAGTACTTC. Translating gives CSAVSGGPYEQYF.

This clonotype was picked up a small number of times. This chain connects TRBV5-1 to TRBJ1-2; D possibly corresponds to TRBD1 (6 bases). The germline CDR1 and CDR2 sequences are SGHRS and YFSETQ. Between the trimmed V and J ends, which lost 6 bases and 4 bases, there was a span of 22 bases. This CDR3 has 16 amino acids. The CDR3, as DNA: TGCGCCAGCACCGTGGGTGCGGGGGGCCTCAGCTATGGCTACACCTTC. This encodes CASTVGAGGLSYGYTF.

The chain recombines TRBV20-1 with TRBJ2-5; D gene uncertain. Germline V gene lookup returns CDR1 DFQATT and CDR2 SNEGSKA (reference sequence). V was shortened by 1 base and J by 2 bases, with 14 bases between the two germline ends. The CDR3 extends over 15 amino acids. Here the CDR3 DNA reads TGCAGTGCTAGAGGCCCCATGGTCCCACAAGAGACCCAGTACTTC. Amino acids: CSARGPMVPQETQYF.

V is TRBV14 and J is TRBJ2-6; D possibly uses TRBD1 or TRBD2 (5 bases each). Germline assignment: CDR1 SGHDN and CDR2 FVKESK. The CDR3 sequence is 14 residues long. Trimming pared 9 bases from V and 2 bases from J, leaving 11 bases between. The CDR3 nucleotides read TGTGCCAGTCCTCGGGACCCTGGGGCCAACGTCCTGACTTTC. This sequence encodes CASPRDPGANVLTF.

A word on this clonotype: The junction departs from the called germline gene at one end, perhaps through a read error. The rearrangement joins TRBV7-6 to TRBJ2-7, with TRBD2 identical over 7 bases. The CDR3 totals 16 residues. Germline V gene lookup returns CDR1 SGHVS and CDR2 FNYEAQ. CDR3 DNA: TGTGCCAGCAGTCCAACCCGGGGAGGGGATTCCTCCGAGCAGTACTTC. Residues: CASSPTRGGDSSEQYF.

This clonotype has a handful of counts. The genes are TRBV10-2 and TRBJ2-4; 9 bases fit TRBD2. This CDR3 region has 15 residues. Losses at the gene ends were 0 bases for V and 6 bases for J; bases not matched to a gene: 3. CDR1 is WSHSY and CDR2 is SAAADI in the germline V gene. In nucleotides, the CDR3 is TGCGCCAGCAGTGAGTCTAGCGGGGGTGCAAACATTCAGTACTTC. Amino acids: CASSESSGGANIQYF.

The chain couples TRBV7-3 to TRBJ2-1; a weak D match, TRBD2 (6 bases). Germline V gives CDR1 SGHTA, CDR2 FQGTGA. Between the trimmed V and J ends, which lost 5 bases and 9 bases, there was a span of 20 bases. This CDR3 contains 15 residues. The CDR3 is CASSGGTPGGGEQFF. DNA of the CDR3: TGTGCCAGCAGCGGCGGGACTCCCGGGGGTGGTGAGCAGTTCTTC.

This clonotype was recorded a few times. The chain joins TRBV7-2 to TRBJ2-3; D is possibly TRBD1 (5 bases). The CDR3 is 15 residues long. The germline gives CDR1 SGHTA, CDR2 FQGNSA. V lost 2 bases and J lost 5, with 14 bases in between. The CDR3 here is CASSLRGTVVDTQYF. The DNA for the CDR3 is TGTGCCAGCAGCTTAAGGGGAACAGTAGTAGATACGCAGTATTTT.

This clonotype has more than one count but fewer than ten. The chain is built from TRBV7-2 and TRBJ2-7; D remains ambiguous. The ends were cut back, 5 bases at V and 2 bases at J, with 16 bases in the middle. The CDR3 covers 15 residues. Germline V gene data show CDR1 as SGHTA and CDR2 as FQGNSA. As DNA, the CDR3 is TGTGCCAGCAGCCCAAGCCGGGTTACAACCTACGAGCAGTACTTC. Translated, it gives CASSPSRVTTYEQYF.

This clonotype was seen a handful of times. V is TRBV12-3 or TRBV12-4 and J is TRBJ2-1; D might be TRBD2 (5 bases). V lost 6 bases and J 0 bases, leaving 12 bases between the germline ends. The CDR3 is made up of 15 amino acids. Here the CDR3 DNA reads TGTGCCAGCAGCCGGGATATGAGCTCCTACAATGAGCAGTTCTTC. It specifies CASSRDMSSYNEQFF.

The chain has TRBV12-3 or TRBV12-4 and TRBJ1-2; unclear D gene. CDR3 length equals 15 residues. Trimming left V 2 bases short and J 5 bases short, with 15 bases between. In DNA form, the CDR3 reads TGTGCCAGCAGTTTATCCGGGTCTTCGGAATATGGCTACACCTTC. Amino acids: CASSLSGSSEYGYTF.

The chain employs TRBV7-2 and TRBJ2-5; 14 nucleotides line up with TRBD2. V was clipped by 5 bases and J by 3 bases; unmatched bases: 14. This CDR3 comprises 19 residues. Germline V gene sequence: CDR1 SGHTA, CDR2 FQGNSA. The CDR3 loop is CASSLNSGTSGGHKETQYF. The CDR3 DNA sequence: TGTGCCAGCAGCCTAAACTCCGGGACTAGCGGGGGACATAAAGAGACCCAGTACTTC. The variable domain in full, completed from reference TRBV7-2 and TRBJ2-5, reads GAGVSQSPSNKVTEKGKDVELRCDPISGHTALYWYRQSLGQGLEFLIYFQGNSAPDKSGLPSDRFSAERTGGSVSTLTIQRTQQEDSAVYLCASSLNSGTSGGHKETQYFGPGTRLLVL.

The gene calls are TRBV12-3 or TRBV12-4 and TRBJ2-4; D is possibly TRBD1 or TRBD2 (6 bases each). The J call is doubtful: the DNA matches TRBJ2-7 better. The CDR3 has 14 amino acids. CDR3 bases: TGTGCCAGCAGTTTAGGGGGGGCTAACCACGAGCAGTACTTC. Translated, it gives CASSLGGANHEQYF.

This clonotype turned up a few times. The CDR3 DNA is TGTGCCAGCAGCCGGGGACCTAGCGGGGGGGAGACCCAGTACTTC. The encoded protein is CASSRGPSGGETQYF. The rearrangement joins TRBV7-2 to TRBJ2-5; TRBD2 matches at 11 bases. Per germline, CDR1 SGHTA and CDR2 FQGNSA. The ends lost 5 bases at V and 5 bases at J; junction bases unmatched: 7. The CDR3 length is 15 residues.

This chain joins TRBV18 and TRBJ1-1, with a weak D call TRBD1 (6 bases). Germline V gene sequence: CDR1 KGHSH, CDR2 LQKENI. Trimming left V 6 bases short and J 2 bases short, with 34 bases between. This CDR3 region has 21 residues. The CDR3 sequence: CASSLMVPGRTGTGGNTEAFF. The DNA for the CDR3 is TGTGCCAGCTCTCTCATGGTCCCGGGACGCACAGGGACGGGGGGAAACACTGAAGCTTTCTTT.

This chain connects TRBV20-1 to TRBJ2-7; tentative D call: TRBD1 (6 bases). Germline V gene sequence: CDR1 DFQATT, CDR2 SNEGSKA (reference sequence). CDR3 length: 11 amino acids. Trimming left V 6 bases short and J 11 bases short, with 17 bases between. The CDR3 DNA reads as TGCAGTGCCCCTTGGGGGCGGTGGGAGTACTTC. It translates to CSAPWGRWEYF.

This sequence joins TRBV13 and TRBJ2-5, with D unclear. The germline V gene has CDR1 PRHDT and CDR2 FYEKMQ (reference sequence). The CDR3 runs 13 residues. V shed 3 bases and J shed 11 bases, with 16 bases lying between them. The CDR3 reads CASSFETSRKQYF. CDR3 coding DNA: TGTGCCAGCAGCTTTGAGACCTCGCGAAAGCAGTACTTC.

This rearrangement joins TRBV18 to TRBJ2-7, with D perhaps matching TRBD1 (6 bases). There are 13 residues in the CDR3. Trimming removed 3 bases from V and 11 bases from J, with 17 bases in between. CDR1 is KGHSH and CDR2 is LQKENI in the germline V gene. The CDR3: CASSPALTGEEYF. DNA of the CDR3: TGTGCCAGCTCACCGGCCCTGACAGGAGAGGAGTACTTC.